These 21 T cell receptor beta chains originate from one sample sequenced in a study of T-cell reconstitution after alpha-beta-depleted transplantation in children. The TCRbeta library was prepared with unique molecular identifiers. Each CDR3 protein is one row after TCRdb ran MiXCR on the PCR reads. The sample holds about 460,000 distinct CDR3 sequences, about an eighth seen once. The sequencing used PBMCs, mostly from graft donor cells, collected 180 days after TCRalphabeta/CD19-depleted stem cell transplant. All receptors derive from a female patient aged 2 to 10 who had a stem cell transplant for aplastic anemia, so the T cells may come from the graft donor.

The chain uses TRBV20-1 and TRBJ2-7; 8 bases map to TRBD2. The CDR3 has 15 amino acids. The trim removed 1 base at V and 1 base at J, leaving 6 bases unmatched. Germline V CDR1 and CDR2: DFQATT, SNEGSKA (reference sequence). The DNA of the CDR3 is TGCAGTGCTAGAGGCAGTAGCGGGGCTTCCTACGAGCAGTACGTC. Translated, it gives CSARGSSGASYEQYV.

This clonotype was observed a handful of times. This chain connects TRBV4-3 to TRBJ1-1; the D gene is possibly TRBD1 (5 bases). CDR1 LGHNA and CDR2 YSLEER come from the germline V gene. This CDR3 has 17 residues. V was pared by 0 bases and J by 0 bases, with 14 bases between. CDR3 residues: CASSQEKKGPMNTEAFF. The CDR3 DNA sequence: TGCGCCAGCAGCCAAGAAAAAAAGGGGCCGATGAACACTGAAGCTTTCTTT.

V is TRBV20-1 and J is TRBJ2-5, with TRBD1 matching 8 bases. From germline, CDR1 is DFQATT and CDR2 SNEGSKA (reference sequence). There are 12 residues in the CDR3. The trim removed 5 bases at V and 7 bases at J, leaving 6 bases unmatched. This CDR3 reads CSAETGERTQYF. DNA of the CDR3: TGCAGTGCTGAGACAGGGGAACGGACCCAGTACTTC.

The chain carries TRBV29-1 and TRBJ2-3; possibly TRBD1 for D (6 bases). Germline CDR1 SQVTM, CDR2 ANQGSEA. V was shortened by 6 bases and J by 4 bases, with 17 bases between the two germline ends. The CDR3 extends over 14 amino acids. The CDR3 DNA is TGCAGCGTGCAGAGACGAACAGGGCCAGATACGCAGTATTTT. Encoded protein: CSVQRRTGPDTQYF.

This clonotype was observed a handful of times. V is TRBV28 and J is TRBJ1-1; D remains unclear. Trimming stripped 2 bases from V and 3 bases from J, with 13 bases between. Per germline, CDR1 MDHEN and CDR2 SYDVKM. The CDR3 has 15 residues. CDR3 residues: CASSLPVLEDTEAFF. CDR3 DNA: TGTGCCAGCAGTTTACCGGTTTTGGAGGACACTGAAGCTTTCTTT.

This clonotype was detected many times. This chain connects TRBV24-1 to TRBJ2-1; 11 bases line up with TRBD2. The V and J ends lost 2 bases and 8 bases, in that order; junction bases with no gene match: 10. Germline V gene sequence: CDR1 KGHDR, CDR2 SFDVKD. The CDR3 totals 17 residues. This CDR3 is CATSDSWLAGGGYEQFF. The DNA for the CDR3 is TGTGCCACCAGTGATTCGTGGCTAGCGGGAGGTGGCTATGAGCAGTTCTTC.

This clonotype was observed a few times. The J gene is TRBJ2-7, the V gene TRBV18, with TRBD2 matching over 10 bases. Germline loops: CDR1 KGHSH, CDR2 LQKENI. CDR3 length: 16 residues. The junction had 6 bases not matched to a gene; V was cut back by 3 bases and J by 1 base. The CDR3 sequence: CASSPLLAGESYEQYF. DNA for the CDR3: TGTGCCAGCTCACCCCTGCTAGCGGGAGAATCCTACGAGCAGTACTTC.

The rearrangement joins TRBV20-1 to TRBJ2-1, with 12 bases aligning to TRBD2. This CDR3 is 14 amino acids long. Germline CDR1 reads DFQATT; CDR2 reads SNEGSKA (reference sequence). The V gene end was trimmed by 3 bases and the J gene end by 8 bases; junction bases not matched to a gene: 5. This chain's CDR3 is CSARETSGSYEQFF. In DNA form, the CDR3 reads TGCAGTGCTAGGGAGACTAGCGGGAGCTATGAGCAGTTCTTC.

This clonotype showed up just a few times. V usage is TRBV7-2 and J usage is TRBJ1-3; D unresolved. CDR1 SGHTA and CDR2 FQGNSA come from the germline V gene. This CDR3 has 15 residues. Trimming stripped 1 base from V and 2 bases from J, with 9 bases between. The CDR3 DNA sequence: TGTGCCAGCAGCTTAGTCGCTAAGACTGGAAACACCATATATTTT. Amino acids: CASSLVAKTGNTIYF. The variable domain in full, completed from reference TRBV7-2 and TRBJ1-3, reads GAGVSQSPSNKVTEKGKDVELRCDPISGHTALYWYRQSLGQGLEFLIYFQGNSAPDKSGLPSDRFSAERTGGSVSTLTIQRTQQEDSAVYLCASSLVAKTGNTIYFGEGSWLTVV.

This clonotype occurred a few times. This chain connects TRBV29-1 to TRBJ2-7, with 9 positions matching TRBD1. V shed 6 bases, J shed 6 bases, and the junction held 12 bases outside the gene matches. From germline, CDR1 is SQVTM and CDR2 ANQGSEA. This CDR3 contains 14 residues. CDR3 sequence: CSVAGTGNPLEQYV. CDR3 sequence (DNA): TGCAGCGTCGCAGGGACAGGGAATCCCCTCGAGCAGTACGTC.

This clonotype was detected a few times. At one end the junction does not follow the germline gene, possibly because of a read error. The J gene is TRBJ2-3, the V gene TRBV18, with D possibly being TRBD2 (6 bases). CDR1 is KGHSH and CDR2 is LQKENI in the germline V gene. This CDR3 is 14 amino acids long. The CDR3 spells CASSPERGWAGPIF. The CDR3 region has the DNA TGTGCCAGCTCACCAGAAAGAGGTTGGGCGGGACCCATTTTT.

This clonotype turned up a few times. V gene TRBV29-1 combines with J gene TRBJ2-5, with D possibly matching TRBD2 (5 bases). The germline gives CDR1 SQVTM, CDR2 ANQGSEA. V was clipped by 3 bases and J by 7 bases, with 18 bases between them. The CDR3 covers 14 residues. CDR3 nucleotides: TGCAGCGTTGAGGAAGCAGCGGCCCCCCGGACCCAGTACTTC. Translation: CSVEEAAAPRTQYF.

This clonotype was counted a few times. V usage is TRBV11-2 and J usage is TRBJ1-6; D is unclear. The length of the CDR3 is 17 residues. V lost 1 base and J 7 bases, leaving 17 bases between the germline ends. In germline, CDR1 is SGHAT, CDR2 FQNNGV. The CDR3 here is CASSLGHGRGSNSPLHF. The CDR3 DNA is TGTGCCAGCAGCTTAGGCCATGGGCGGGGTTCCAATTCACCCCTCCACTTT.

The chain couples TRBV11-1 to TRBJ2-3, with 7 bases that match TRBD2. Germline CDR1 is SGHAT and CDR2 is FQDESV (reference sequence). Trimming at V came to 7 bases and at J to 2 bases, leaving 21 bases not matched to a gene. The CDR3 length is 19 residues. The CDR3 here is CASTPEVGAGSGATDTQYF. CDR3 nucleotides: TGTGCCAGCACCCCCGAGGTGGGCGCGGGGAGCGGGGCCACAGATACGCAGTATTTT.

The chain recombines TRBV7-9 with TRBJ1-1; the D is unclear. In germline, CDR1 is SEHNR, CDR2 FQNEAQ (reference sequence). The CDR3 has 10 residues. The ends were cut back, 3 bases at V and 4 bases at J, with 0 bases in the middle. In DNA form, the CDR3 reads TGTGCCAGCAGCTTCACTGAAGCTTTCTTT. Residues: CASSFTEAFF.

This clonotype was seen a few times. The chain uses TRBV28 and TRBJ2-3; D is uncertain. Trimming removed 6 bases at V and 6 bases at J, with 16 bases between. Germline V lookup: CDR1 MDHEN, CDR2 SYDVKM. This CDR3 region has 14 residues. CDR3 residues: CASSPTGLADTQYF. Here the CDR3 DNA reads TGTGCCAGCAGCCCGACCGGATTAGCCGATACGCAGTATTTT. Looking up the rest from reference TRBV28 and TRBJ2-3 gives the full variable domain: DVKVTQSSRYLVKRTGEKVFLECVQDMDHENMFWYRQDPGLGLRLIYFSYDVKMKEKGDIPEGYSVSREKKERFSLILESASTNQTSMYLCASSPTGLADTQYFGPGTRLTVL.

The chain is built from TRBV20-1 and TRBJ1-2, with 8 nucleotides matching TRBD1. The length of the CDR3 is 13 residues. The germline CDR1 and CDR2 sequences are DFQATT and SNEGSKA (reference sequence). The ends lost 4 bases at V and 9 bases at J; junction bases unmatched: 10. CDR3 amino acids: CSATDGQGISYTF. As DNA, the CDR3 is TGCAGTGCTACCGACGGACAGGGTATTAGCTACACCTTC.

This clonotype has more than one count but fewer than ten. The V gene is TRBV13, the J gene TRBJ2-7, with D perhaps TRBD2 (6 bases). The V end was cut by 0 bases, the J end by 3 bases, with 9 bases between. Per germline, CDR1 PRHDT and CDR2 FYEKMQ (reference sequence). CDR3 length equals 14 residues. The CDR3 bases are TGTGCCAGCAGCTTAGGCAGGGAGGACTACGAGCAGTACTTC. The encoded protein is CASSLGREDYEQYF.

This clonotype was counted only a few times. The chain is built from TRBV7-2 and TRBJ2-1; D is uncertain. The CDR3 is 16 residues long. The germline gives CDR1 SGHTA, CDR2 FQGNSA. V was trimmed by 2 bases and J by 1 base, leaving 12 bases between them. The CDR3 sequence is CASSLFDPYSYNEQFF. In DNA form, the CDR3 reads TGTGCCAGCAGCTTATTCGATCCTTATTCCTACAATGAGCAGTTCTTC.

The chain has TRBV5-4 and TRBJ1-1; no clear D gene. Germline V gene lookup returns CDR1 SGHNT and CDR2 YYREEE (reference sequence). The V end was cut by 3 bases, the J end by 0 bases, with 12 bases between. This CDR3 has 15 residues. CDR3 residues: CASSWGAGMNTEAFF. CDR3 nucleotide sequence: TGTGCCAGCAGCTGGGGTGCGGGTATGAACACTGAAGCTTTCTTT.

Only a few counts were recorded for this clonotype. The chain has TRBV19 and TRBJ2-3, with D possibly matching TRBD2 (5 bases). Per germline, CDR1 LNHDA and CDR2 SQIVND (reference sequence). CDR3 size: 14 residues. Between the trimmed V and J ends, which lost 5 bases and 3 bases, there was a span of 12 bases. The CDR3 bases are TGTGCCAGTAGTGGTAGAGGGCGAACAGATACGCAGTATTTT. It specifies CASSGRGRTDTQYF.